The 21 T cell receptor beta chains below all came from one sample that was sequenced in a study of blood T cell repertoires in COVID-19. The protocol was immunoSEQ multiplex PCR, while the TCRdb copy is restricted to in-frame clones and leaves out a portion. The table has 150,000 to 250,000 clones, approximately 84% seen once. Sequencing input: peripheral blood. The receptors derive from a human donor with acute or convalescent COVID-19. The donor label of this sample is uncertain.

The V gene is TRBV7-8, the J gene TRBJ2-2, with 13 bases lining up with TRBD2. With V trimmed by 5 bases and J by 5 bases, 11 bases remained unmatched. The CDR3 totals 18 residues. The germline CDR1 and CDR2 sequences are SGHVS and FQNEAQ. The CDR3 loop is CASSPRLGLAGATGELFF. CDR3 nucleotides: TGTGCCAGCAGCCCCCGGCTTGGACTAGCGGGAGCGACCGGGGAGCTGTTTTTT.

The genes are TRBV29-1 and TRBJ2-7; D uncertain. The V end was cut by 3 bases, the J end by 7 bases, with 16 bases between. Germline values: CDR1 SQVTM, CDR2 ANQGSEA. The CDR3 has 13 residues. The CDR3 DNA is TGCAGCGTTGAGCAGCAGCGCCTCGGGGAGCAGTACTTC. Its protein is CSVEQQRLGEQYF.

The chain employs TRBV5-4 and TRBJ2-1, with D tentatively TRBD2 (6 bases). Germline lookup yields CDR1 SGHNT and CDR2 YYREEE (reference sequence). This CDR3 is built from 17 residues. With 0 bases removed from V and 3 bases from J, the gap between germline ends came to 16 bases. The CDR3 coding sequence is TGTGCCAGCAGCTTGGCCGGGATTAGCGGCCTCTACAATGAGCAGTTCTTC. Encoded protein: CASSLAGISGLYNEQFF.

The CDR3 sequence: CAWSFRDRVSTEAFF. Here the CDR3 DNA reads TGTGCCTGGAGTTTCCGGGACAGGGTCTCCACTGAAGCTTTCTTT. The chain combines TRBV30 with TRBJ1-1, with 9 bases lining up with TRBD1. V was pared by 2 bases and J by 4 bases, with 8 bases of the junction left unmatched. There are 15 residues in the CDR3. CDR1 and CDR2 from the germline V gene are GTSNPN and SVGIG (reference sequence).

This CDR3 reads CASSLGQGELFF. DNA of the CDR3: TGTGCCAGCAGCCTGGGACAGGGAGAACTGTTTTTT. The rearrangement joins TRBV5-5 to TRBJ1-4; TRBD1 matches 9 bases. V trimming: 4 bases; J trimming: 12 bases; junction bases outside the gene matches: 4. Germline V gene data show CDR1 as SGHKS and CDR2 as YYEKEE (reference sequence). The CDR3 spans 12 residues.

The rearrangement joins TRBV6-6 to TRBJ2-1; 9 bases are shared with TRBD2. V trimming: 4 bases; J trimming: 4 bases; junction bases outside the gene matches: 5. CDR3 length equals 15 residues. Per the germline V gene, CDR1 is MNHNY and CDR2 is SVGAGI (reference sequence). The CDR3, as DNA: TGTGCCAGCAGTTTAGCGGGAGCCCTTTACAATGAGCAGTTCTTC. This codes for CASSLAGALYNEQFF.

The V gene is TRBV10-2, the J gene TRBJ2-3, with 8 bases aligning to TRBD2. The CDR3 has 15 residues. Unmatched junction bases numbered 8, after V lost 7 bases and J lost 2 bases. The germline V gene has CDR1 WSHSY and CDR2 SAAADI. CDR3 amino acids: CASKPGLGPTDTQYF. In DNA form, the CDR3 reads TGCGCCAGCAAACCGGGACTAGGACCCACAGATACGCAGTATTTT.

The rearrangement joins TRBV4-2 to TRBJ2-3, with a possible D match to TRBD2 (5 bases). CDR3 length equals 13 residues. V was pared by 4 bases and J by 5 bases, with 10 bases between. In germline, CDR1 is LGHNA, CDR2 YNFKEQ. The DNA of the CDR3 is TGTGCCAGCAGCCGGGAGATTAGAGATACGCAGTATTTT. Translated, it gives CASSREIRDTQYF.

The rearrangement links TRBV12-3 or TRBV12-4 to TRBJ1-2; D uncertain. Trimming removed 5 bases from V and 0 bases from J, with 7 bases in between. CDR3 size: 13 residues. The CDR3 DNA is TGTGCCAGCAGTCGCGTAGCTAACTATGGCTACACCTTC. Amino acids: CASSRVANYGYTF.

The CDR3 DNA is TGTGCCAGCAGCTTTAGTAGCGGGAGGGTCTCCTACAATGAGCAGTTCTTC. Translating gives CASSFSSGRVSYNEQFF. The V gene is TRBV7-8, the J gene TRBJ2-1, with 11 bases identical to TRBD2. Germline loops: CDR1 SGHVS, CDR2 FQNEAQ. CDR3 length equals 17 residues. The V and J ends lost 3 bases and 0 bases, in that order; junction bases with no gene match: 4.

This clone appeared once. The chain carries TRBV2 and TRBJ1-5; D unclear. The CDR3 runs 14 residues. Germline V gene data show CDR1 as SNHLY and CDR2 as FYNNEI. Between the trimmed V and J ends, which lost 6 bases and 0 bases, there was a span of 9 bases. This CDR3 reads CASSPPYSNQPQHF. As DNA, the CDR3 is TGTGCCAGCAGCCCCCCTTATAGCAATCAGCCCCAGCATTTT.

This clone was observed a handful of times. CDR3 residues: CASSLATVARVNTQYF. The CDR3, as DNA: TGTGCCAGCAGCTTGGCTACTGTCGCCCGGGTAAATACGCAGTATTTT. The J gene is TRBJ2-3, the V gene TRBV5-4; D is unresolved. CDR3 length: 16 amino acids. Germline V gene sequence: CDR1 SGHNT, CDR2 YYREEE (reference sequence). The germline V and J ends were trimmed by 0 bases and 7 bases, with 18 bases remaining between them.

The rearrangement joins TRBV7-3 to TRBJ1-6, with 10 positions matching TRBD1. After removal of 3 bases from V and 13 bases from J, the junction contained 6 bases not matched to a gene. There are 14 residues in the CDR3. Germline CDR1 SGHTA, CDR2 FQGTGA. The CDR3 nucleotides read TGTGCCAGCAGCTTGGGACAGGGGCAGGGGCCCCTCCACTTT. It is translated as CASSLGQGQGPLHF.

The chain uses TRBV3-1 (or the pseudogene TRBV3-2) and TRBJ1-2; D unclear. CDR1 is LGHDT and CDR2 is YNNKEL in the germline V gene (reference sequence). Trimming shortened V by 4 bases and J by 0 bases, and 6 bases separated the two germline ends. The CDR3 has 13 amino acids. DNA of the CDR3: TGTGCCAGCAGCCTCAGCGCTAACTATGGCTACACCTTC. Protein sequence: CASSLSANYGYTF.

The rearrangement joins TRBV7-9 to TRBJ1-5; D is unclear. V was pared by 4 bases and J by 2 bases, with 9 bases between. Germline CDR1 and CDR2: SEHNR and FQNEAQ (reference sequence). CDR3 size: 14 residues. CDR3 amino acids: CASSSSTGNQPQHF. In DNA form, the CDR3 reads TGTGCCAGCAGCTCAAGTACAGGCAATCAGCCCCAGCATTTT.

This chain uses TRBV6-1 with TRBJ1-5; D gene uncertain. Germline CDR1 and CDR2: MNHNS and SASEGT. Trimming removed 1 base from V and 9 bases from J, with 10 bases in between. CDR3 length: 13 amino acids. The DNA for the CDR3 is TGTGCCAGCAGTGAAGGATTGGGAGGGCCCCAGCATTTT. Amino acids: CASSEGLGGPQHF.

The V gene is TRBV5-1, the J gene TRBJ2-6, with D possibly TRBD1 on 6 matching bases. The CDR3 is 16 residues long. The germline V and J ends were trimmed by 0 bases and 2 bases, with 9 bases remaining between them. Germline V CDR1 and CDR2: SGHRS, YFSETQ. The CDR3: CASSLDRAPGANVLTF. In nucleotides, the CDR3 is TGCGCCAGCAGCTTGGACAGGGCCCCTGGGGCCAACGTCCTGACTTTC.

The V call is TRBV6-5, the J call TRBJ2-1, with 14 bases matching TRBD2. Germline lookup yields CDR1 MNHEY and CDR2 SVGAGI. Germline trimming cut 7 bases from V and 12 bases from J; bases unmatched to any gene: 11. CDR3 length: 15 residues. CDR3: CASTSGTSGSWGQFF. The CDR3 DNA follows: TGTGCCAGCACCTCCGGGACTAGCGGGAGCTGGGGGCAGTTCTTC.

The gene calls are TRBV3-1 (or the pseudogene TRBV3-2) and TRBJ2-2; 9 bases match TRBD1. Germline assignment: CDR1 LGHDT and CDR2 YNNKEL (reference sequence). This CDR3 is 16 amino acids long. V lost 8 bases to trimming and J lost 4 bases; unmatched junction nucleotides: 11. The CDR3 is CASGQGPARGTGELFF. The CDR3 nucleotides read TGTGCCAGCGGACAGGGGCCGGCGCGGGGCACCGGGGAGCTGTTTTTT.

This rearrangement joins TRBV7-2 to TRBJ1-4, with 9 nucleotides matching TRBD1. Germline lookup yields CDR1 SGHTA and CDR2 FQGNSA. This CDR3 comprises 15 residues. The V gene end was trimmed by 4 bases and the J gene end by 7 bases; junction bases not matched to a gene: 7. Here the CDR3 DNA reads TGTGCCAGCAGCTCCGTACAGGGGGCGCGTGAAAAACTGTTTTTT. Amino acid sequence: CASSSVQGAREKLFF.

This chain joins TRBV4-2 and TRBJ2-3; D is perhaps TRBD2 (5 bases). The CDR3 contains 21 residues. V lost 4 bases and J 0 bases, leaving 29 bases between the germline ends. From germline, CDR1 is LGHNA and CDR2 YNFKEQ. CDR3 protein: CASSPFLTGNGVQGSTDTQYF. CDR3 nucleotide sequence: TGTGCCAGCAGCCCATTCTTAACGGGCAACGGGGTGCAAGGCAGCACAGATACGCAGTATTTT.